A selection of T cell receptor beta chains follows, all from one sample in a study of T cells in placental villitis. Repertoires were generated with immunoSEQ multiplex PCR, while TCRdb's copy carries only in-frame clones and drops some. The data contain about 780 clones, around 82% of them singletons. The sample comprised placental tissue containing maternal and fetal cells. These receptors were obtained from a human patient with villitis of unknown etiology; the placental T cells may come from both mother and fetus. Each CDR3 is given with its conserved first and last residue. D genes are given only for firm matches. A row's size may be missing; if present it is once, few, many or a size class.

>NA|TRBV19|NA|TRBJ1-1
CASSIRHFEAFF
TGTGCCAGTAGTATCAGACACTTTGAAGCTTTCTTT
>NA|TRBV27|once|TRBJ2-7
CASSPGRISSSYEQYF
TGTGCCAGCAGCCCTGGACGCATCTCTAGCTCCTACGAGCAGTACTTC
>NA|TRBV7-9|NA|TRBJ2-7
CASSAAGTTYEQYF
TGTGCCAGCAGCGCCGCGGGTACAACCTACGAGCAGTACTTC
>NA|TRBV6-1|few|TRBJ1-5
CASSGSRKYSNQPQHF
TGTGCCAGCAGTGGGTCCCGTAAATATAGCAATCAGCCCCAGCATTTT
>TRBD1|TRBV16|NA|TRBJ2-7
CASSRGTGGTYEQYF
TGTGCCAGCAGCCGAGGGACAGGGGGCACCTACGAGCAGTACTTC
>NA|TRBV6-5|NA|TRBJ2-4
CASSPIEVGKNIQYF
TGTGCCAGCAGCCCAATCGAGGTGGGCAAAAACATTCAGTACTTC
>NA|TRBV19|once|TRBJ2-1
CASSIGFGGHGYNEQFF
TGTGCCAGTAGTATTGGTTTTGGGGGACACGGCTACAATGAGCAGTTCTTC
>TRBD2|TRBV6-1|NA|TRBJ2-3
CASSEETSGGYTQYF
TGTGCCAGCAGTGAAGAAACTAGCGGGGGGTATACGCAGTATTTT
>NA|TRBV7-2|NA|TRBJ2-2
CASSPEPNTGELFF
TGTGCCAGCAGCCCTGAACCGAACACCGGGGAGCTGTTTTTT
>TRBD1|TRBV5-4|NA|TRBJ1-2
CASETGGSTNYGYTF
TGTGCCAGCGAAACAGGGGGCTCCACTAACTATGGCTACACCTTC
>NA|TRBV4-1|once|TRBJ1-1
CASSRLLSGSFAEAFF
TGCGCCAGCAGCCGTCTTCTTTCGGGCAGTTTCGCTGAAGCTTTCTTT
>NA|TRBV6-5|few|TRBJ2-3
CASSAGSLDTQYF
TGTGCCAGCAGCGCGGGGTCCCTGGATACGCAGTATTTT
>NA|TRBV21-1|NA|TRBJ1-1
CASSKRMEQGLRGTEAFF
TGTGCCAGCAGCAAACGAATGGAACAGGGGCTGCGAGGCACTGAAGCTTTCTTT
>NA|TRBV29-1|NA|TRBJ1-4
CSVTWQGGEKLFF
TGCAGCGTTACCTGGCAGGGCGGGGAAAAACTGTTTTTT
>NA|TRBV6-5|once|TRBJ1-3
CASSYGLSSGNTIYF
TGTGCCAGCAGTTACGGACTGTCCTCTGGAAACACCATATATTTT
>TRBD2|TRBV5-4|NA|TRBJ2-1
CASSLPLRGANEQFF
TGTGCCAGCAGCTTGCCCCTGCGGGGGGCGAATGAGCAGTTCTTC
>TRBD1|TRBV19|NA|TRBJ2-1
CASSLSTGGFNEQFF
TGTGCCAGTAGTCTATCGACAGGGGGCTTCAATGAGCAGTTCTTC
>NA|TRBV2|NA|TRBJ1-5
CASSPTSLLNQPQHF
TGTGCCAGCAGTCCGACGAGCCTCCTAAATCAGCCCCAGCATTTT
>TRBD2|TRBV29-1|NA|TRBJ2-3
CSSRRTSGGADTQYF
TGCAGCTCCCGCCGGACTAGCGGGGGGGCAGATACGCAGTATTTT
>NA|TRBV6-5|hyperexpanded|TRBJ1-5
CASSYTGDNSNQPQHF
TGTGCCAGCAGTTACACTGGGGACAATAGCAATCAGCCCCAGCATTTT
>NA|TRBV2|large|TRBJ1-5
CASKDKGIQPQHF
TGTGCCAGCAAAGATAAGGGAATCCAGCCCCAGCATTTT
>TRBD1|TRBV6-4|NA|TRBJ1-2
CASSEPGQPLYGYTF
TGTGCCAGCAGTGAGCCGGGACAGCCGCTCTATGGCTACACCTTC
>TRBD1|TRBV3-1/TRBV3-2|NA|TRBJ2-7
CASSQLGTGIAYEQYF
TGTGCCAGCAGCCAACTCGGGACAGGGATAGCCTACGAGCAGTACTTC
>TRBD2|TRBV7-6|once|TRBJ2-5
CASSPEVPGLARLFMETQYF
TGTGCCAGCAGCCCCGAAGTCCCGGGACTAGCCAGGCTGTTTATGGAGACCCAGTACTTC
>NA|TRBV7-8|NA|TRBJ1-2
CASSLGGVPKGYTF
TGTGCCAGCAGCTTAGGCGGGGTCCCCAAGGGCTACACCTTC
>NA|TRBV6-1|NA|TRBJ2-6
CASSEDSSGANVLTF
TGTGCCAGCAGTGAAGACAGCTCTGGGGCCAACGTCCTGACTTTC
>TRBD1|TRBV27|once|TRBJ1-1
CASSQKGQGVWNTEAFF
TGTGCCAGCAGCCAAAAGGGACAGGGCGTTTGGAACACTGAAGCTTTCTTT
>TRBD2|TRBV16|NA|TRBJ2-3
CASSHGLAGDTQYF
TGTGCCAGCAGCCATGGACTAGCGGGAGATACGCAGTATTTT
>TRBD2|TRBV6-1|NA|TRBJ2-1
CASSGSTSGDYNEQFF
TGTGCCAGCAGTGGGAGTACTAGCGGGGATTACAATGAGCAGTTCTTC